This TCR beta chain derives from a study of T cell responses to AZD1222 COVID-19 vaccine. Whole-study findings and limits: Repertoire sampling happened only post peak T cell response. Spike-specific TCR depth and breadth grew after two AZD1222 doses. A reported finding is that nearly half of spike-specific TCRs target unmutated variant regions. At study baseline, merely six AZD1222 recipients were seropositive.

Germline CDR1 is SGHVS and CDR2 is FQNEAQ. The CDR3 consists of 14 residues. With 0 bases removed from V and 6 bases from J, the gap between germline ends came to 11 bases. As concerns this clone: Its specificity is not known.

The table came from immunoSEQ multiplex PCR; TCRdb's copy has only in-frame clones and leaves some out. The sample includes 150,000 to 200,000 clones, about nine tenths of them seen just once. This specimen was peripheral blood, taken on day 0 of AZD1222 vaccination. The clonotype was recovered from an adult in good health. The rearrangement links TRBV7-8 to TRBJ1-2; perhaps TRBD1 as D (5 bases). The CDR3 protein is CASSLARGFNGYTF. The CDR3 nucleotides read TGTGCCAGCAGCTTAGCGCGGGGGTTCAATGGCTACACCTTC.